The TCR beta chain described here comes from a study of shared clonotypes between healthy human individuals. Study-wide background: CD8 memory received one plate per donor, CD8 naive two, CD4 memory three and CD4 naive three.

The study enrolled healthy HIV-negative adults without recent acute infections or vaccinations as donors. Notes on this clone: Its antigen remains unknown.

Germline V lookup: CDR1 LNHDA, CDR2 SQIVND (reference sequence). V dropped 4 bases and J dropped 4; count of bases not matched to a gene: 4. The CDR3 has 14 amino acids. Findings and caveats of the study: Naive subsets generally exceeded memory subsets in estimated richness. It was observed that roughly 5% of naive CD4 clonotypes were shared across a handful of donors.

Data came from immunoSEQ multiplex PCR; TCRdb stores just in-frame clones and leaves some out. The sample lists fewer than 200,000 clones, over 85% occurring once. This receptor was obtained from a woman in her twenties or thirties in good health. The chain uses TRBV19 and TRBJ2-5; 9 bases agree with TRBD1. What was sequenced was naive CD4+ T cells sorted from blood. Sample subset: CD45RA+ positively selected. DNA for the CDR3: TGTGCCAGTAGTAATACAGGGGGCTCAGAGACCCAGTACTTC. It specifies CASSNTGGSETQYF.